This T cell receptor beta chain was retrieved from a study of shared clonotypes between healthy human individuals. Concerning this clone itself: The same CDR3 also results from other DNA sequences found in this sample.

HIV-negative, healthy adults without recent acute infections or vaccinations were the donors. Across several immunoSEQ plates, the genomic DNA of each subset was split evenly. Here immunoSEQ multiplex PCR was the method, and the copy in TCRdb shows in-frame clones only, minus some. In the table there are over 400,000 clones, about 85% of which are singletons. This TCR came from a woman in her thirties or forties in good health. Some clones in this sample may be carry-over from other donors' samples. The sequenced material came from PBMCs.

The CDR3 loop reads CASSSGTGGYNEQFF. Written as DNA, the CDR3 is TGTGCCAGCAGCTCCGGGACAGGGGGCTACAATGAGCAGTTCTTC. The genes are TRBV5-4 and TRBJ2-1, with 11 bases matching TRBD1. V dropped 3 bases and J dropped 3; count of bases not matched to a gene: 2. The CDR3 covers 15 residues. Germline CDR1 and CDR2: SGHNT and YYREEE (reference sequence).